Included here is one TCR beta chain sequence, with context. Which antigen it targets is not known. The input lacks base qualities; no much larger clone sits a single base away. The goal of deep resolution MiSeq sequencing was a depth between 1 in 1 million and 1 in 200,000 T cells, and coverage averaged 10x per clonotype. The immunoSEQ hsTCRB Kit was used to generate the TCR beta libraries. For the original study's pipeline: ImmunoSEQ Data Assistant and ImmunoSEQ Analyzer were used for data analysis, and V, D and J genes were assigned according to IMGT definitions. Clonality was computed as one minus normalized Shannon entropy of productive rearrangement frequencies, ranging from 0 to 1. Only overrepresented clonotypes making up at least 0.05% of each patient's repertoire were included in the public clonotype analysis. Repertoires from some 14 age-matched healthy donors in immuneACCESS were used as clonality controls. In its TCRdb copy, this immuneACCESS table keeps in-frame sequences only and misses some clones. Where compared with another copy, unresolved V genes explain less than half of these, and the others have no known cause. For V, J and clone size, that table is used; D and trimming come from the DNA. A total of approximately 190,000 clones appear in this sample, more than 75% of them only once. The leading ten clones occupy about 10% of the sample.

The data were taken from a study of cytotoxic CD8 clonotypes in ibrutinib-treated CLL listed by TCRdb under 2021. Context from the whole study: The cohort included approximately 15 treatment-naive and ten to twelve relapsed/refractory patients; around 17 were IGHV unmutated. Partial responses were observed in roughly 24 patients and complete responses in 2; after a median follow-up of 68 months, remission was maintained in some 14 patients and progression was observed in 12. Response samples were taken after a median of approximately a year on treatment, ranging from about 6 to 40 months. Every sample from remission and from progressive disease was obtained while the patients were still on ibrutinib. Samples averaged 255,043 productive templates and tens of thousands of productive rearrangements. Cryopreserved peripheral blood mononuclear cells were obtained before treatment, at response, and at either sustained remission or disease progression. Of the 86 participants in the trial, 26 had longitudinal samples available. Results the study describes overall, beyond this receptor: Clonality rose at ibrutinib response, remained stable during sustained remission, and dropped back toward baseline at progression. Public clonotypes were rare and either contracted or stayed stable during treatment, and the rise in clonality at ibrutinib response reflected the expansion of private clonotypes. Sampling times were not matched between sustained-remission and progressing patients, and lymph node repertoires were not studied. Baseline clonality was found to be higher than that of age-matched healthy donors and was strongly correlated with circulating CD8+ T-cell counts.

Reading the label with the study, this specimen's time point is: approximately eleven months on ibrutinib. For TCR beta library preparation, 1.5 to 2 micrograms of genomic DNA was extracted from cryopreserved PBMCs. Longitudinal blood samples from CLL patients receiving ibrutinib monotherapy were subjected to high-throughput TCR beta sequencing. The patients took part in an open-label, single-center phase 2 trial of ibrutinib monotherapy. V lost 4 bases and J lost 6 bases; the stretch between them is 18 bases long. CDR1 SGHRS and CDR2 YFSETQ were looked up in the germline V gene. From the cysteine up to the phenylalanine, the CDR3 has a length of 15 residues. Only CDR3 DNA remains: 45 bases, in frame from the first base.

The chain uses TRBV5-1 and TRBJ2-3; the D gene remains uncertain. This receptor was taken from a human donor with chronic lymphocytic leukemia. The material was PBMCs, obtained after 12 months of ibrutinib treatment. The DNA sequence is given as TGCGCCAGCAGCCCCGCGAACAAAGCTGGGGATACGCAGTATTTT. Its protein product is CASSPANKAGDTQYF.